Below, one T cell receptor beta chain is given with its context. Authors' data handling: Amplification of reference gene primers provided the estimated nucleated cell counts. Clones were sequenced by immunoSEQ multiplex PCR, and TCRdb holds only the in-frame ones, with some missing. V, J and clone size were drawn from that table, and D and trimming were deduced from the DNA. This sample carries approximately 100,000 clones, approximately 81% of them seen once, and the ten largest clones take about 1.7%. The data were taken from a study of blood T cell repertoires in COVID-19. Across the study: Material from acute and convalescent COVID-19 was sourced from the United States, Italy and Spain. T cells, B-cell-depleted T cells, or PBMCs supplied cDNA or gDNA.

CDR3 length equals 14 residues. Germline loops: CDR1 MNHEY, CDR2 SVGEGT. Trimming took off 3 bases at V and 0 bases at J, with 6 bases between the two ends. This chain joins TRBV6-2 or TRBV6-3 and TRBJ1-3; no definite D call. This TCR was sampled from a woman aged 70-85 years with active or convalescent COVID-19. Sequencing was done on a sample of peripheral blood. The CDR3 here is CASSYSSSGNTIYF. The DNA of the CDR3 is TGTGCCAGCAGTTATTCGAGCTCTGGAAACACCATATATTTT.